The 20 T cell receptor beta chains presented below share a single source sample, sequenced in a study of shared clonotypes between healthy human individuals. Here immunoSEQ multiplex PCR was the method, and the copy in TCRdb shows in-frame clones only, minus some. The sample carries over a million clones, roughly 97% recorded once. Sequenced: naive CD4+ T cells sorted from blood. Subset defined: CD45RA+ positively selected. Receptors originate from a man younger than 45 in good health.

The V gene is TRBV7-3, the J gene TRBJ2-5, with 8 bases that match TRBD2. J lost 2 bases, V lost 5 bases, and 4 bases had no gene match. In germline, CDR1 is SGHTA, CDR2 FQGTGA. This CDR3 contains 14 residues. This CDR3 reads CASSRSGEQETQYF. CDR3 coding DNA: TGTGCCAGCAGCCGTAGCGGGGAGCAAGAGACCCAGTACTTC.

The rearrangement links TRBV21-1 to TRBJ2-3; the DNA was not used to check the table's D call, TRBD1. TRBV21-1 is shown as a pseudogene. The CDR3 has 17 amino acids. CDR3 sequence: CASSLRGQGACTDTQYF. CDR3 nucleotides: TGTGCCAGCAGCTTACGAGGACAGGGGGCATGCACAGATACGCAGTATTTT.

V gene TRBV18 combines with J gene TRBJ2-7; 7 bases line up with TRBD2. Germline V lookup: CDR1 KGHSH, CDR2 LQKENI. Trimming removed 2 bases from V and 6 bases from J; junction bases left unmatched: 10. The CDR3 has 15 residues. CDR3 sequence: CASSPMGGGSLEQYF. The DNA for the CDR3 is TGTGCCAGCTCACCAATGGGGGGAGGGTCCCTCGAGCAGTACTTC.

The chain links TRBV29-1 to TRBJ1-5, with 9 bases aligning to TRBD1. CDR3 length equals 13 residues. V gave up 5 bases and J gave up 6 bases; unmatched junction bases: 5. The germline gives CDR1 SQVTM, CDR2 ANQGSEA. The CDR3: CSVRTGESQPQHF. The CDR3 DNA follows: TGCAGCGTTCGGACAGGGGAGTCTCAGCCCCAGCATTTT.

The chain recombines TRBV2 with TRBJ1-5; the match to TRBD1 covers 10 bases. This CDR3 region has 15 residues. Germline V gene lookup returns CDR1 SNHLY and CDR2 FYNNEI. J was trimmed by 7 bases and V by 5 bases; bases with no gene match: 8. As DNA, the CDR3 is TGTGCCAGCAGTCGGACAGGGGGGATGGGGCAGCCCCAGCATTTT. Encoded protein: CASSRTGGMGQPQHF.

For the CDR3, the DNA is TGCAGCGTGGGACGGGACAGGGTCTTAAGTGGGGCCAACGTCCTGACTTTC. This codes for CSVGRDRVLSGANVLTF. The V and J genes are TRBV29-1 and TRBJ2-6; TRBD1 matches 9 bases. Germline lookup yields CDR1 SQVTM and CDR2 ANQGSEA. CDR3 size: 17 residues. V lost 6 bases to trimming and J lost 3 bases; unmatched junction nucleotides: 12.

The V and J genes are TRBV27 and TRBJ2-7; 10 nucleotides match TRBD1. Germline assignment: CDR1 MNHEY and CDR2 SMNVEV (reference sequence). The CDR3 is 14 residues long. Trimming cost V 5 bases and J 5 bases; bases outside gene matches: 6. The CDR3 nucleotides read TGTGCCAGCAGTAGACAGGGGGCTCTGGACGAGCAGTACTTC. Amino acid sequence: CASSRQGALDEQYF.

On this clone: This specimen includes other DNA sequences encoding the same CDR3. The CDR3 is CASSENEQFF. CDR3 in DNA: TGTGCCAGCAGCGAAAATGAGCAGTTCTTC. J is TRBJ2-1 and V is TRBV2; no reliable D call. Germline assignment: CDR1 SNHLY and CDR2 FYNNEI. Trimming left V 6 bases short and J 7 bases short, with 4 bases between. The CDR3 covers 10 residues.

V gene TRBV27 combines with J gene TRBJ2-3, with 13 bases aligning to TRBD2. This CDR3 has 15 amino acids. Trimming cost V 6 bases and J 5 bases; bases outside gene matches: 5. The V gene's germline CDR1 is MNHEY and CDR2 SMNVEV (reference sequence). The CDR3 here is CASSRGLAGIDTQYF. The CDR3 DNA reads TGTGCCAGCAGCAGGGGACTAGCGGGAATAGATACGCAGTATTTT.

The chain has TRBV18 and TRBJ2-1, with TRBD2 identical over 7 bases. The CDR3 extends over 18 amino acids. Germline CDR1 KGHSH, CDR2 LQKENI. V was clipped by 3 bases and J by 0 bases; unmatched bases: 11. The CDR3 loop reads CASSPIRPSGSSYNEQFF. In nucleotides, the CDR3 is TGTGCCAGCTCACCCATTCGGCCTAGCGGCAGCTCCTACAATGAGCAGTTCTTC.

CDR3 region: CASASGLAGVRETQYF. The DNA for the CDR3 is TGCGCCAGCGCCTCGGGACTAGCGGGAGTACGGGAGACCCAGTACTTC. This rearrangement joins TRBV10-2 to TRBJ2-5, with 14 bases matching TRBD2. V lost 8 bases, J lost 5 bases, and 10 bases stayed unmatched. From germline, CDR1 is WSHSY and CDR2 SAAADI. The CDR3 contains 16 residues.

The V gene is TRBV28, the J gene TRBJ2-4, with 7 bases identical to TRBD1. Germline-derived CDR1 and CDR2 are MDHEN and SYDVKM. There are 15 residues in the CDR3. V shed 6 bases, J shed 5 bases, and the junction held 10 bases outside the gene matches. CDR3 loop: CASRFARTGENIQYF. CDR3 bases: TGTGCCAGCAGGTTCGCTCGGACAGGAGAAAACATTCAGTACTTC. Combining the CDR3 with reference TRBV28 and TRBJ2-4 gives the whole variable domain DVKVTQSSRYLVKRTGEKVFLECVQDMDHENMFWYRQDPGLGLRLIYFSYDVKMKEKGDIPEGYSVSREKKERFSLILESASTNQTSMYLCASRFARTGENIQYFGAGTRLSVL.

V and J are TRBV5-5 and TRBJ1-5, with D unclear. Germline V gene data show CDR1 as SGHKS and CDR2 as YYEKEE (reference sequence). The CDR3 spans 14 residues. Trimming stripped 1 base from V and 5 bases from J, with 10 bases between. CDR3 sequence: CASSLHGTDQPQHF. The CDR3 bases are TGTGCCAGCAGCTTGCATGGTACGGATCAGCCCCAGCATTTT.

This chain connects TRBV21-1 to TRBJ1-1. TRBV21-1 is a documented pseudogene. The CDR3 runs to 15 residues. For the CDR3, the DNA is TGTGCCACCCTATGGGGGGCCCCCCTTAACACTGAAGCTTTCTTT. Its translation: CATLWGAPLNTEAFF.

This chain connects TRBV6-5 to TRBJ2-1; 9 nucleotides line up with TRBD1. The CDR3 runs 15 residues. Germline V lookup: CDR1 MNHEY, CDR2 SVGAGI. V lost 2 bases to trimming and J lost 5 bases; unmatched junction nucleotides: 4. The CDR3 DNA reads TGTGCCAGCAGTTACCGGGACAGGGACCACAATGAGCAGTTCTTC. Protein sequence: CASSYRDRDHNEQFF.

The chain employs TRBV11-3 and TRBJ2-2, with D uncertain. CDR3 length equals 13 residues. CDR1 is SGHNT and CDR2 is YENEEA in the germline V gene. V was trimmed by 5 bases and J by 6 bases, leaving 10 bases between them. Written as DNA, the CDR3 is TGTGCCAGCAGCCTTATTGGGGCCGGGGAGCTGTTTTTT. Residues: CASSLIGAGELFF.

In DNA, the CDR3 is TGTGCCAGCAGCTTGGCCGGAGGGGGCCAGACCCAGTACTTC. This translates into CASSLAGGGQTQYF. The chain carries TRBV5-4 and TRBJ2-5; weak D call: TRBD1 (7 bases). The germline V gene has CDR1 SGHNT and CDR2 YYREEE (reference sequence). The ends were cut back, 0 bases at V and 6 bases at J, with 12 bases in the middle. CDR3 length equals 14 residues.

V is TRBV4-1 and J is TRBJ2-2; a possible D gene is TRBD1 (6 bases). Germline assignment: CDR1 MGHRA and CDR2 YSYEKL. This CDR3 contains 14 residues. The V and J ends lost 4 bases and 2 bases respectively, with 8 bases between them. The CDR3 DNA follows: TGCGCCAGCAGCCGGGACATAAACACCGGGGAGCTGTTTTTT. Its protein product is CASSRDINTGELFF.

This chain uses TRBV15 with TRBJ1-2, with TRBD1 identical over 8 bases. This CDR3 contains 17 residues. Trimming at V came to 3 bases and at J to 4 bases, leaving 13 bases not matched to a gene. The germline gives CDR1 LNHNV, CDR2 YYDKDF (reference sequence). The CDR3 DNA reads TGTGCCACCAGCAGGGAACCGGGACAGGCGACCTTCTATGGCTACACCTTC. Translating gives CATSREPGQATFYGYTF.

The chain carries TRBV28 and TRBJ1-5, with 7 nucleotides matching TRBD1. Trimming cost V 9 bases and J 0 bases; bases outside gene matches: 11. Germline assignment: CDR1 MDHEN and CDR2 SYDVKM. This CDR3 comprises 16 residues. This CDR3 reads CASHKGAVLSNQPQHF. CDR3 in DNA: TGTGCCAGTCATAAGGGGGCAGTACTTAGCAATCAGCCCCAGCATTTT.